These T cell receptor beta chains were read from a single sample in a study of blood T cells in healthy people across ages. TCRdb re-called the 5' RACE reads with MiXCR, one entry per CDR3 protein. The profile shows approximately 730,000 distinct CDR3 sequences, around half of them singletons. The sample comprised blood. The receptors here all came from an elderly man in good health. CDR3s include the opening cysteine and the closing phenylalanine or tryptophan. Fields, in order: J gene, clone size, V gene, D gene, CDR3 protein, CDR3 DNA. D genes are given only for firm matches. Size is omitted from some rows. Given values are once, few, many or a class for expanded clones.

>TRBJ2-3|-|TRBV29-1|-
CSVEACTDTQYF
TGCAGCGTTGAGGCGTGCACAGATACGCAGTATTTT
>TRBJ2-1|-|TRBV6-5|TRBD2
CASSYSRGLAGEYEQFF
TGTGCCAGCAGTTACTCGAGAGGACTAGCGGGAGAGTATGAGCAGTTCTTC
>TRBJ2-3|few|TRBV6-5|-
CASSYDAFGTDTQYF
TGTGCCAGCAGTTACGACGCCTTCGGCACAGATACGCAGTATTTT
>TRBJ2-5|-|TRBV29-1|-
CSASVDRGGTQYF
TGCAGCGCTTCGGTAGACCGAGGTGGGACCCAGTACTTC
>TRBJ2-3|few|TRBV12-3/TRBV12-4|-
CASSLGHAGIRYF
TGTGCCAGCAGTTTGGGACACGCGGGTATACGGTATTTT
>TRBJ2-3|-|TRBV7-9|-
CASSDRFGGHTQYF
TGTGCCAGCAGCGACCGGTTTGGGGGGCACACGCAGTATTTT
>TRBJ2-3|few|TRBV2|TRBD2
CASSPGTSGRAEDTQYF
TGTGCCAGCAGTCCCGGGACTAGCGGGAGGGCGGAAGATACGCAGTATTTT
>TRBJ1-2|-|TRBV20-1|-
CSARVAQGSGYGYTF
TGCAGTGCTAGAGTCGCCCAGGGTAGCGGCTATGGCTACACCTTC
>TRBJ1-2|-|TRBV4-2|-
CASSQDTLGYGYTF
TGTGCCAGCAGCCAAGATACGCTAGGCTATGGCTACACCTTC
>TRBJ2-5|once|TRBV20-1|TRBD2
CSARGSSGMGETQYF
TGCAGTGCTAGAGGATCTAGCGGGATGGGAGAGACCCAGTACTTC
>TRBJ2-7|few|TRBV20-1|-
CSAREVAINEQYF
TGCAGTGCTAGAGAGGTAGCGATCAACGAGCAGTACTTC
>TRBJ2-3|-|TRBV18|-
CASSPYGASVGTDTQYF
TGTGCCAGCTCCCCATACGGCGCCTCGGTTGGCACAGATACGCAGTATTTT
>TRBJ1-1|-|TRBV6-1|TRBD1
CASSRTGDSNTEAFF
TGTGCCAGCAGCCGGACGGGGGACAGTAACACTGAAGCTTTCTTT
>TRBJ2-3|-|TRBV11-2|-
CASSPSGVTWHRYAYF
TGTGCCAGCAGCCCCTCGGGGGTCACATGGCACAGATACGCGTATTTT
>TRBJ2-3|-|TRBV3-1|-
CASSQDGSVTSTDTQYF
TGTGCCAGCAGCCAAGATGGGAGTGTGACTAGCACAGATACGCAGTATTTT
>TRBJ2-5|-|TRBV6-6|-
CACSYRAQETQYF
TGTGCCTGCAGTTACAGGGCCCAAGAGACCCAGTACTTC
>TRBJ1-1|-|TRBV6-5|-
CASSRVKNTEAFF
TGTGCCAGCAGCCGGGTCAAGAACACTGAAGCTTTCTTT
>TRBJ2-7|few|TRBV10-3|-
CAISGTIRTQTYEQYF
TGTGCCATCAGTGGAACCATTCGGACGCAAACCTACGAGCAGTACTTC
>TRBJ2-5|-|TRBV6-1|TRBD2
CASSASWTSRGETQYF
TGTGCCAGCAGTGCTAGTTGGACTAGCAGGGGAGAGACCCAGTACTTC
>TRBJ2-1|-|TRBV10-3|TRBD2
CAIKGLAGPAAGPNEQFF
TGTGCCATTAAAGGACTAGCGGGCCCCGCAGCGGGGCCAAATGAGCAGTTCTTC
>TRBJ2-7|-|TRBV4-1|TRBD2
CASSQATPSRRERYNEQYF
TGCGCCAGCAGCCAAGCCACCCCGTCGCGGCGGGAGAGGTACAATGAGCAGTACTTC
>TRBJ2-1|few|TRBV10-3|TRBD1
CASRVGQGASSYNEQFF
TGTGCCTCTCGAGTAGGACAGGGGGCCTCTTCCTACAATGAGCAGTTCTTC
>TRBJ2-7|-|TRBV6-5|-
CASSSNIGALGDKAEQYF
TGTGCCAGCAGTTCCAACATCGGCGCTTTAGGGGACAAAGCCGAGCAGTACTTC
>TRBJ2-6|few|TRBV7-2|-
CASSSPLQGVPPGANVLTF
TGTGCCAGCAGCTCACCACTCCAGGGAGTCCCCCCTGGGGCCAACGTCCTGACTTTC
>TRBJ2-5|-|TRBV7-7|-
CASSLAVGGTHNEQYF
TGTGCTAGCAGCTTAGCGGTTGGCGGCACTCACAATGAGCAGTACTTC
>TRBJ2-7|-|TRBV4-2|TRBD2
CTSSQELASGSYEQYF
TGTACCAGCAGCCAAGAACTAGCTAGCGGATCCTACGAGCAGTACTTC
>TRBJ1-4|once|TRBV6-5|TRBD1
CAGRSGTGPHEKLFF
TGTGCCGGCAGATCCGGGACAGGTCCACATGAAAAACTGTTTTTT
>TRBJ2-7|-|TRBV29-1|TRBD1
CSGQGSYNEQYF
TGCAGCGGACAGGGATCTTACAATGAGCAGTACTTC
>TRBJ1-1|-|TRBV6-2/TRBV6-3|-
CASSYGGSSTEAFF
TGTGCCAGCAGTTACGGGGGTTCGAGCACTGAAGCTTTCTTT
>TRBJ1-5|few|TRBV24-1|TRBD1
CAIGQGQDQPQHF
TGTGCCATCGGACAGGGACAGGATCAGCCCCAGCATTTT
>TRBJ2-3|-|TRBV7-2|-
CASSLPLGTTDSSRDAYF
TGTGCCAGCAGCTTACCCCTTGGGACCACGGACTCTTCCCGAGACGCGTATTTT
>TRBJ2-7|once|TRBV12-3/TRBV12-4|-
CASGLGLPNNEQYF
TGTGCCAGCGGCCTAGGACTACCCAACAATGAGCAGTACTTC
>TRBJ1-2|-|TRBV6-5|-
CASRTPSYYGYTF
TGTGCCAGCAGGACCCCCTCTTACTATGGCTACACCTTC
>TRBJ1-5|-|TRBV7-9|-
CASSKRGTDQPQHF
TGTGCCAGCAGTAAACGCGGCACAGATCAGCCCCAGCATTTT
>TRBJ1-1|once|TRBV28|-
CASSLYSGTTEAFF
TGTGCCAGCAGTTTATATTCAGGTACTACTGAAGCTTTCTTT
>TRBJ2-5|many|TRBV28|TRBD1
CASSTGTGVRETQYF
TGTGCCAGCTCAACCGGGACAGGGGTTAGGGAGACCCAGTACTTC
>TRBJ1-4|few|TRBV6-5|-
CASKLRRGTHEKLFF
TGTGCCAGCAAGTTAAGAAGAGGGACCCATGAAAAACTGTTTTTT
>TRBJ1-2|-|TRBV2|-
CASSVDHYGYTF
TGTGCCAGCAGTGTGGACCACTATGGCTACACCTTC
>TRBJ2-3|few|TRBV28|TRBD2
CASSSPLAGVGDTQYF
TGTGCCAGCAGTTCGCCGCTAGCGGGAGTAGGAGATACGCAGTATTTT
>TRBJ1-4|-|TRBV2|-
CASSEGGGIEKLFF
TGTGCCAGCAGTGAAGGGGGGGGCATAGAAAAACTGTTTTTT
>TRBJ1-2|-|TRBV7-2|-
CASSLGGMAGYTF
TGTGCCAGCAGCTTAGGGGGCATGGCTGGCTACACCTTC
>TRBJ2-1|-|TRBV24-1|-
CATSDYCRGSYNEQFF
TGTGCCACCAGTGATTACTGCAGGGGCTCCTACAATGAGCAGTTCTTC
>TRBJ2-3|-|TRBV3-1|TRBD2
CASSQSLIGGSVDTDTQYF
TGTGCCAGCAGCCAATCACTAATTGGCGGGAGTGTCGACACAGATACGCAGTATTTT
>TRBJ2-7|-|TRBV20-1|TRBD2
CSARGTGAGVENEQYF
TGCAGTGCTAGAGGAACGGGAGCGGGAGTGGAAAACGAGCAGTACTTC
>TRBJ2-1|many|TRBV28|TRBD2
CASSLGLAGGNEQFF
TGTGCCAGCAGCCTGGGACTAGCGGGAGGGAATGAGCAGTTCTTC
>TRBJ2-4|-|TRBV5-1|-
CASSPPGGGENIQYF
TGCGCCAGCAGCCCGCCAGGGGGGGGCGAAAACATTCAGTACTTC
>TRBJ1-3|-|TRBV29-1|-
CSLGQGNTIYF
TGCAGCCTAGGGCAGGGAAACACCATATATTTT